A single TCR beta chain is shown here with its context. Its target is not known. This sample was taken from a study of cytomegalovirus exposure and HLA in healthy donors. A multiplex PCR was run with 60 Vbeta primers and 13 Jbeta primers. Using immunoSEQ multiplex PCR, the repertoire was profiled, and TCRdb retains in-frame clones only, with some absent. The sample includes some 81,000 clones, around 70% of them seen just once. Germline CDR1 is SEHNR and CDR2 is FQNEAQ (reference sequence). The CDR3 contains 15 residues. V was trimmed by 6 bases and J by 5 bases, leaving 17 bases between them. Overall study results and limits: What a later analysis reportedly showed was that an Asian-associated ancestry cluster had fewer N-insertions than the 666-donor mean.

This receptor was taken from a woman in her 40s in good health and CMV-seropositive. The V gene is TRBV7-9, the J gene TRBJ2-1, with TRBD2 as a possible D gene (5 bases). Sequences were obtained from PBMCs. CDR3 sequence reads: CASSPMETTDNEQFF. CDR3 nucleotides: TGTGCCAGCAGTCCCATGGAGACTACCGACAATGAGCAGTTCTTC.